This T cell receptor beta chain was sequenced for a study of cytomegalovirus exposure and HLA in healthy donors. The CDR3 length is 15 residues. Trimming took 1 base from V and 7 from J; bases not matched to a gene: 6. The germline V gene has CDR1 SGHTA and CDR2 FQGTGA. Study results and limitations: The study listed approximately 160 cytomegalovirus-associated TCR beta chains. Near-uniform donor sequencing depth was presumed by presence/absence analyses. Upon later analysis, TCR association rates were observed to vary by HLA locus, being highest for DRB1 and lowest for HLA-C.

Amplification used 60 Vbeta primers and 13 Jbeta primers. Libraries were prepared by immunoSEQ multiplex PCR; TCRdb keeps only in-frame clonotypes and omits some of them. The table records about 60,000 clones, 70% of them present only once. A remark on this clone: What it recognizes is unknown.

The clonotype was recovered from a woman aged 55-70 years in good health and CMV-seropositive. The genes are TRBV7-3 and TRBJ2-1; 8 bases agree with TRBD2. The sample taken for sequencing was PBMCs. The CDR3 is CASSLSSGVGNEQFF. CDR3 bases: TGTGCCAGCAGCTTAAGTAGCGGGGTGGGAAATGAGCAGTTCTTC.